This T cell receptor beta chain was observed in a study of blood T cell repertoires in COVID-19. Study-wide context: Sites in the United States, Italy and Spain provided acute and convalescent COVID-19 samples.

Germline V gives CDR1 SQVTM, CDR2 ANQGSEA. V shed 4 bases and J 7 bases; nucleotides not matched to a gene: 11. This CDR3 region has 14 residues. TCRdb's copy holds only in-frame clones and misses some; the assay was immunoSEQ multiplex PCR. Of nearly 250,000 clones in the sample, about 90% were seen once. The genes are TRBV29-1 and TRBJ1-2; TRBD1 matches 8 bases. The sequence was collected from a man aged 45-60 years who had been exposed to COVID-19. Sequenced: PBMCs or T cells enriched from blood (not recorded which). The CDR3 loop reads CSVGKDREVAGYTF. In DNA form, the CDR3 reads TGCAGCGTTGGGAAGGACAGGGAAGTGGCTGGCTACACCTTC.